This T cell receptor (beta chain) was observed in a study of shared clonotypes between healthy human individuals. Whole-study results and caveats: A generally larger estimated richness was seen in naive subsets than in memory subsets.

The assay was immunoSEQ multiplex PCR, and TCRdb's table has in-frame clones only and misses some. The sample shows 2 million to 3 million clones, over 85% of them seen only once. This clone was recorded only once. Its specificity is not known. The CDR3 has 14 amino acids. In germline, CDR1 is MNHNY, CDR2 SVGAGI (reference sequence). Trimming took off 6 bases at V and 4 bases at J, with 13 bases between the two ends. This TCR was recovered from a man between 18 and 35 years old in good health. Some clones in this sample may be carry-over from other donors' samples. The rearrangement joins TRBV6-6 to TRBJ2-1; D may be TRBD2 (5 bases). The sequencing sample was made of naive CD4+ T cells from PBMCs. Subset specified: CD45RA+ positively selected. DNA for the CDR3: TGTGCCAGCAGAGGTATAAGCGGATACAATGAGCAGTTCTTC. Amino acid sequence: CASRGISGYNEQFF.